This is a list of T cell receptor beta chains from one sample in a study of T cell responses to AZD1222 COVID-19 vaccine. Only in-frame clones appear in the TCRdb table, and some are missing; sequencing was by immunoSEQ multiplex PCR. This table has 65,000 to 85,000 clones, about 85% appearing once. The sequencing here drew on peripheral blood, taken on day 0 of AZD1222 vaccination. The source is an adult in good health. CDR3s leave out the opening cysteine and the closing phenylalanine or tryptophan. Each record gives: J gene, V gene, clone size, CDR3 protein. Expanded clones get a size class; other rows say once, few or many, or leave the size out.

j_gene: TRBJ1-5
v_gene: TRBV7-2
abundance: -
CDR3aa: ASSDRSSNQPQH

j_gene: TRBJ1-4
v_gene: TRBV5-1
abundance: -
CDR3aa: ASSPRTANEKLF

j_gene: TRBJ2-3
v_gene: TRBV18
abundance: -
CDR3aa: ARFPPSGLPQRRTQY

j_gene: TRBJ2-2
v_gene: TRBV6-5
abundance: -
CDR3aa: ASSSPVRTGELF

j_gene: TRBJ2-2
v_gene: TRBV19
abundance: -
CDR3aa: ASSSPGANTGELF

j_gene: TRBJ1-4
v_gene: TRBV21-1
abundance: few
CDR3aa: ASSKRMTELGATNEKLF

j_gene: TRBJ2-2
v_gene: TRBV6-2/TRBV6-3
abundance: once
CDR3aa: ASSYGGGTGELF

j_gene: TRBJ1-5
v_gene: TRBV2
abundance: -
CDR3aa: ASSEGGEQPQH

j_gene: TRBJ1-2
v_gene: TRBV12-3/TRBV12-4
abundance: -
CDR3aa: ASSWGSNYGYT

j_gene: TRBJ2-5
v_gene: TRBV5-1
abundance: -
CDR3aa: ASSLLAGGIQETQY

j_gene: TRBJ1-3
v_gene: TRBV19
abundance: many
CDR3aa: ASSIGTVPRVY

j_gene: TRBJ2-1
v_gene: TRBV5-4
abundance: -
CDR3aa: ASSWGRQPSYNEQF

j_gene: TRBJ1-2
v_gene: TRBV27
abundance: once
CDR3aa: ASSPWTEPYGYT

j_gene: TRBJ1-1
v_gene: TRBV19
abundance: -
CDR3aa: ASKYAGAEAF

j_gene: TRBJ1-3
v_gene: TRBV7-2
abundance: -
CDR3aa: ASSYSGAGFGNTIY

j_gene: TRBJ2-7
v_gene: TRBV5-4
abundance: -
CDR3aa: ASSLEGGVVREQY

j_gene: TRBJ2-5
v_gene: TRBV11-1
abundance: -
CDR3aa: ASSSREERETQY

j_gene: TRBJ2-6
v_gene: TRBV11-2
abundance: -
CDR3aa: ATTTSGANVLT

j_gene: TRBJ2-2
v_gene: TRBV7-9
abundance: -
CDR3aa: AAYPPAGANTGELF

j_gene: TRBJ1-6
v_gene: TRBV6-2/TRBV6-3
abundance: -
CDR3aa: ASSYPDSFRYNSPLH

j_gene: TRBJ1-1
v_gene: TRBV12-3/TRBV12-4
abundance: once
CDR3aa: ASSGLMNTEAF

j_gene: TRBJ2-2
v_gene: TRBV14
abundance: -
CDR3aa: ASSQEVPGTGELF

j_gene: TRBJ2-1
v_gene: TRBV6-5
abundance: once
CDR3aa: ASSRQEYYNEQF

j_gene: TRBJ2-2
v_gene: TRBV7-2
abundance: -
CDR3aa: ASSLGTGGELF

j_gene: TRBJ2-5
v_gene: TRBV30
abundance: once
CDR3aa: AWAGSGETQY

j_gene: TRBJ2-5
v_gene: TRBV5-4
abundance: once
CDR3aa: ASSVSGGAGETQY

j_gene: TRBJ1-1
v_gene: TRBV5-4
abundance: once
CDR3aa: ASSPGRQGQAF

j_gene: TRBJ1-3
v_gene: TRBV7-2
abundance: once
CDR3aa: ASSLTISGNTIY

j_gene: TRBJ2-7
v_gene: TRBV19
abundance: -
CDR3aa: ASNAGAASSYEQY

j_gene: TRBJ1-3
v_gene: TRBV6-1
abundance: -
CDR3aa: ASSDPTGTSGNTIY

j_gene: TRBJ1-5
v_gene: TRBV20-1
abundance: -
CDR3aa: SAGGGKPQH

j_gene: TRBJ1-5
v_gene: TRBV6-2/TRBV6-3
abundance: -
CDR3aa: ASSYREDSNQPQH

j_gene: TRBJ1-4
v_gene: TRBV21-1
abundance: few
CDR3aa: ASRDMTGLYEKLF

j_gene: TRBJ1-5
v_gene: TRBV6-6
abundance: -
CDR3aa: ATTPRTASSNQPQH

j_gene: TRBJ2-3
v_gene: TRBV7-2
abundance: -
CDR3aa: ASSTSSNTDTQY

j_gene: TRBJ1-6
v_gene: TRBV7-2
abundance: -
CDR3aa: ASSLGTAGGNSPLH

j_gene: TRBJ1-6
v_gene: TRBV5-1
abundance: -
CDR3aa: ASSWTGQDNSPLH

j_gene: TRBJ2-7
v_gene: TRBV11-2
abundance: few
CDR3aa: ASSQPRGAYEQY

j_gene: TRBJ1-1
v_gene: TRBV6-2/TRBV6-3
abundance: -
CDR3aa: ASSRGTTQGLSLNTEAF

j_gene: TRBJ2-7
v_gene: TRBV14
abundance: -
CDR3aa: ASSRLGRGGNYEQY

j_gene: TRBJ1-2
v_gene: TRBV27
abundance: -
CDR3aa: ASSIQVQGYGYT

j_gene: TRBJ1-2
v_gene: TRBV5-6
abundance: -
CDR3aa: ASSSGLTYGYT

j_gene: TRBJ2-3
v_gene: TRBV13
abundance: -
CDR3aa: ASSSRLTGGSGEVTQY

j_gene: TRBJ1-1
v_gene: TRBV20-1
abundance: few
CDR3aa: SARQGIEAF

j_gene: TRBJ2-3
v_gene: TRBV9
abundance: -
CDR3aa: ASETQTPPLADTQY

j_gene: TRBJ1-2
v_gene: TRBV19
abundance: -
CDR3aa: ASSSGYGYT

j_gene: TRBJ2-7
v_gene: TRBV6-5
abundance: -
CDR3aa: ASTSVPPTWQY

j_gene: TRBJ1-1
v_gene: TRBV6-5
abundance: -
CDR3aa: ASSYRGDTEAF

j_gene: TRBJ1-3
v_gene: TRBV4-2
abundance: -
CDR3aa: ASSQDGDSLSNTIY

j_gene: TRBJ1-1
v_gene: TRBV10-2
abundance: -
CDR3aa: ASSARGGGLNTEAF

j_gene: TRBJ2-1
v_gene: TRBV28
abundance: -
CDR3aa: ASTRGYNEQF

j_gene: TRBJ2-5
v_gene: TRBV7-2
abundance: -
CDR3aa: ASTPRGSETQY

j_gene: TRBJ1-1
v_gene: TRBV4-1
abundance: once
CDR3aa: ASSQFSGGYTEAF

j_gene: TRBJ2-7
v_gene: TRBV4-3
abundance: -
CDR3aa: ASSQDPSWDYEQY

j_gene: TRBJ1-6
v_gene: TRBV7-8
abundance: -
CDR3aa: ASSARPMWGVKGNSPLH

j_gene: TRBJ1-3
v_gene: TRBV4-3
abundance: -
CDR3aa: ASSQETTEGSSGNTIY

j_gene: TRBJ1-2
v_gene: TRBV9
abundance: few
CDR3aa: ASSAVGRGGYT